This passage covers 16 T cell receptor beta chains from one sample sequenced in a study of multiple sclerosis patients with progressive multifocal leukoencephalopathy. As for time point: before natalizumab initiation. Sequencing was performed with immunoSEQ multiplex PCR; in TCRdb, only in-frame clones are kept and a portion is missing. The data contain 25,000 to 35,000 clones, roughly 92% of them seen just once; the ten biggest clones take up about 2%. Sequencing input: PBMCs. The receptor set was obtained from a man aged 30 to 45 with multiple sclerosis.

This chain links TRBV10-3 with TRBJ1-2; maybe TRBD1 (5 bases). This CDR3 has 14 residues. Looked up from germline, CDR1 is ENHRY and CDR2 is SYGVKD. V shed 6 bases and J shed 8 bases, with 19 bases lying between them. CDR3 bases: TGTGCCATCAGGGGGGTACCATCTACGCGGGGCTACACCTTC. Its protein product is CAIRGVPSTRGYTF.

The V call is TRBV7-2, the J call TRBJ1-6; unclear D gene. V dropped 5 bases and J dropped 10 bases, with 9 bases sitting between them. The germline CDR1 and CDR2 sequences are SGHTA and FQGNSA. The CDR3 has 12 amino acids. The CDR3 region is CASSTHRSPLHF. CDR3 coding DNA: TGTGCCAGCAGCACTCATAGGTCACCCCTCCACTTT.

J is TRBJ2-7 and V is TRBV29-1; D might be TRBD2 (6 bases). The CDR3 is made up of 13 amino acids. From germline, CDR1 is SQVTM and CDR2 ANQGSEA. The V end lost 6 bases, the J end lost 3 bases, and 15 bases lay between the germline ends. CDR3 sequence (DNA): TGCAGCGTCGGGAGCAGGCTAAGCTACGAGCAGTACTTC. Translating it yields CSVGSRLSYEQYF.

J is TRBJ2-7 and V is TRBV5-8, with D uncertain. CDR3 length: 12 amino acids. Trimming pared 4 bases from V and 3 bases from J, leaving 8 bases between. From germline, CDR1 is SGHTS and CDR2 YDEGEE. CDR3 loop: CASSPGIYEQYF. The CDR3 nucleotides read TGTGCCAGCAGCCCCGGAATCTACGAGCAGTACTTC.

This chain connects TRBV5-4 to TRBJ1-6; D is perhaps TRBD1 (6 bases). With 3 bases removed from V and 11 bases from J, the gap between germline ends came to 15 bases. CDR3 size: 14 residues. CDR1 and CDR2 (germline): SGHNT, YYREEE (reference sequence). The CDR3 coding sequence is TGTGCCAGCAGCTCGGCAGGGGTAGGCCCACCCCTCCACTTT. This sequence encodes CASSSAGVGPPLHF. Supplemented by reference TRBV5-4 and TRBJ1-6, the full variable domain reads ETGVTQSPTHLIKTRGQQVTLRCSSQSGHNTVSWYQQALGQGPQFIFQYYREEENGRGNFPPRFSGLQFPNYSSELNVNALELDDSALYLCASSSAGVGPPLHFGNGTRLTVT.

V and J are TRBV5-1 and TRBJ2-7; D may be TRBD1 (6 bases). Trimming took off 5 bases at V and 2 bases at J, with 11 bases between the two ends. Germline lookup yields CDR1 SGHRS and CDR2 YFSETQ. The CDR3 covers 13 residues. The CDR3 DNA sequence: TGCGCCAGCAGTTGGGACACGACCTACGAGCAGTACTTC. Protein sequence: CASSWDTTYEQYF. Drawing the rest from reference TRBV5-1 and TRBJ2-7, the complete variable domain is KAGVTQTPRYLIKTRGQQVTLSCSPISGHRSVSWYQQTPGQGLQFLFEYFSETQRNKGNFPGRFSGRQFSNSRSEMNVSTLELGDSALYLCASSWDTTYEQYFGPGTRLTVT.

The chain recombines TRBV6-6 with TRBJ2-2; the match to TRBD1 covers 7 bases. The germline gives CDR1 MNHNY, CDR2 SVGAGI (reference sequence). This CDR3 is built from 15 residues. The trim removed 6 bases at V and 6 bases at J, leaving 10 bases unmatched. The CDR3: CASRQTGLGAGELFF. The CDR3 nucleotides are TGTGCCAGCAGACAGACAGGGTTAGGGGCCGGGGAGCTGTTTTTT.

The chain recombines TRBV29-1 with TRBJ2-7; 7 positions match TRBD1. The germline V gene has CDR1 SQVTM and CDR2 ANQGSEA. V lost 7 bases and J lost 0; bases outside the gene matches: 6. The CDR3 totals 13 residues. The CDR3 region is CSAAGTVSYEQYF. The CDR3 nucleotides read TGCAGCGCTGCCGGGACAGTCTCCTACGAGCAGTACTTC.

This clone was picked up a small number of times. The CDR3 protein is CASSSFRGNTIYF. The DNA for the CDR3 is TGTGCCAGCAGCTCCTTCCGTGGAAACACCATATATTTT. The chain carries TRBV6-5 and TRBJ1-3; D remains ambiguous. The CDR3 sequence is 13 residues long. Trimming pared 6 bases from V and 3 bases from J, leaving 9 bases between. Germline V gives CDR1 MNHEY, CDR2 SVGAGI.

The rearrangement uses TRBV11-2 and TRBJ2-1, with a weak D call TRBD2 (5 bases). The CDR3 spans 15 residues. Per the germline V gene, CDR1 is SGHAT and CDR2 is FQNNGV. The ends were cut back, 5 bases at V and 0 bases at J, with 11 bases in the middle. CDR3: CASSPTGSSYNEQFF. The CDR3 DNA is TGTGCCAGCAGCCCCACGGGGAGCTCCTACAATGAGCAGTTCTTC.

The chain couples TRBV27 to TRBJ1-1; D might be TRBD1 (5 bases). The ends were cut back, 4 bases at V and 8 bases at J, with 14 bases in the middle. Looked up from germline, CDR1 is MNHEY and CDR2 is SMNVEV (reference sequence). The CDR3 runs to 13 residues. The CDR3, as DNA: TGTGCCAGCAGTTGGACACTTTCCCACGAAGCTTTCTTT. This codes for CASSWTLSHEAFF.

This chain links TRBV5-1 with TRBJ2-1; tentative D call: TRBD1 (6 bases). CDR1 is SGHRS and CDR2 is YFSETQ in the germline V gene. With 0 bases removed from V and 9 bases from J, the gap between germline ends came to 22 bases. This CDR3 is built from 17 residues. CDR3 region: CASSLDATGSFGSEQFF. The CDR3 DNA sequence: TGCGCCAGCAGCTTGGATGCCACAGGGTCATTTGGGAGTGAGCAGTTCTTC.

V gene TRBV11-3 combines with J gene TRBJ2-1; D unclear. This CDR3 contains 15 residues. Per germline, CDR1 SGHNT and CDR2 YENEEA. Trimming cost V 1 base and J 8 bases, with 15 bases left between them. This CDR3 is CASSLGGPMVDEQFF. Written as DNA, the CDR3 is TGTGCCAGCAGCTTAGGTGGTCCGATGGTGGATGAGCAGTTCTTC. Variable domain in full (rest from reference TRBV11-3 and TRBJ2-1): EAGVVQSPRYKIIEKKQPVAFWCNPISGHNTLYWYLQNLGQGPELLIRYENEEAVDDSQLPKDRFSAERLKGVDSTLKIQPAELGDSAVYLCASSLGGPMVDEQFFGPGTRLTVL.

DNA for the CDR3: TGTGCCAGCAGCCGGACCGGGACAATAAACACTGAAGCTTTCTTT. Amino acid sequence: CASSRTGTINTEAFF. V gene TRBV5-5 combines with J gene TRBJ1-1; D perhaps matches TRBD1 (6 bases). V lost 4 bases to trimming and J lost 2 bases, with 15 bases between them. The CDR3 spans 15 residues. Per the germline V gene, CDR1 is SGHKS and CDR2 is YYEKEE (reference sequence).

The chain has TRBV4-1 and TRBJ1-4; D gene uncertain. Germline assignment: CDR1 MGHRA and CDR2 YSYEKL. The length of the CDR3 is 13 residues. With 2 bases removed from V and 8 bases from J, the gap between germline ends came to 9 bases. This CDR3 is CASSQLTVEKLFF. Written as DNA, the CDR3 is TGCGCCAGCAGCCAACTGACTGTAGAAAAACTGTTTTTT.

The chain couples TRBV25-1 to TRBJ1-2, with D possibly matching TRBD1 (5 bases). The V gene's germline CDR1 is MGHDK and CDR2 SYGVNS. CDR3 length: 14 residues. The V gene lost 6 bases and the J gene lost 3 bases, with 14 bases spanning the gap. The CDR3 region is CASRGWDPDYGYTF. Written as DNA, the CDR3 is TGTGCCAGCAGGGGGTGGGACCCCGACTATGGCTACACCTTC.